This T cell receptor (beta chain) originates from a study of tumor-infiltrating lymphocytes in oesophageal squamous cell carcinoma. TCRdb analysed the PCR reads with MiXCR anew, one entry per CDR3 protein. Of 9,500 to 11,000 distinct CDR3 sequences in the sample, roughly 60% were seen once. The CDR3 consists of 13 residues. In germline, CDR1 is MNHNS, CDR2 SASEGT. Trimming removed 4 bases at V and 1 base at J, with 8 bases between. Sequenced material: esophageal tumor tissue. V is TRBV6-1 and J is TRBJ2-7; D remains ambiguous. The TCR comes from a male donor with esophageal squamous cell carcinoma. As DNA, the CDR3 is TGTGCCAGCAGTGCTTTCGGGTCCTACGAGCAGTACTTC. This sequence encodes CASSAFGSYEQYF.